This T cell receptor beta chain appears in the sequencing data of a study of T cells in Graves' hyperthyroidism and ophthalmopathy. This clonotype was seen ten or more times. The antigen remains undetermined. TCR beta CDR3 regions were amplified from RNA transcripts. First-round RT-PCR of the TCR CDR3 relied on the HTBI primer set. TCRdb re-derived calls from the multiplex PCR reads in MiXCR, one entry per CDR3 protein. This sample yields 500,000 to 600,000 distinct CDR3 sequences, of which under 60% are seen a single time; roughly 7.7% belongs to the top ten. Overall study results and limits: Ophthalmopathy, which appeared later, was predicted by the model a median about 6 months before onset.

CDR3 length: 16 amino acids. The V gene end was trimmed by 0 bases and the J gene end by 4 bases; junction bases not matched to a gene: 4. Germline CDR1 SGHTA, CDR2 FQGNSA. The sequenced sample was peripheral blood or thyroid tissue (not recorded which). The TCR comes from a woman aged 18-29 years with Graves' hyperthyroidism. The chain uses TRBV7-2 and TRBJ1-2; the match to TRBD1 covers 11 bases. The CDR3 is CASSLAGQGAGYGYTF. Written as DNA, the CDR3 is TGTGCCAGCAGCTTAGCCGGACAGGGGGCGGGCTATGGCTACACCTTC. Complete variable domain (other parts from reference TRBV7-2 and TRBJ1-2): GAGVSQSPSNKVTEKGKDVELRCDPISGHTALYWYRQSLGQGLEFLIYFQGNSAPDKSGLPSDRFSAERTGGSVSTLTIQRTQQEDSAVYLCASSLAGQGAGYGYTFGSGTRLTVV.